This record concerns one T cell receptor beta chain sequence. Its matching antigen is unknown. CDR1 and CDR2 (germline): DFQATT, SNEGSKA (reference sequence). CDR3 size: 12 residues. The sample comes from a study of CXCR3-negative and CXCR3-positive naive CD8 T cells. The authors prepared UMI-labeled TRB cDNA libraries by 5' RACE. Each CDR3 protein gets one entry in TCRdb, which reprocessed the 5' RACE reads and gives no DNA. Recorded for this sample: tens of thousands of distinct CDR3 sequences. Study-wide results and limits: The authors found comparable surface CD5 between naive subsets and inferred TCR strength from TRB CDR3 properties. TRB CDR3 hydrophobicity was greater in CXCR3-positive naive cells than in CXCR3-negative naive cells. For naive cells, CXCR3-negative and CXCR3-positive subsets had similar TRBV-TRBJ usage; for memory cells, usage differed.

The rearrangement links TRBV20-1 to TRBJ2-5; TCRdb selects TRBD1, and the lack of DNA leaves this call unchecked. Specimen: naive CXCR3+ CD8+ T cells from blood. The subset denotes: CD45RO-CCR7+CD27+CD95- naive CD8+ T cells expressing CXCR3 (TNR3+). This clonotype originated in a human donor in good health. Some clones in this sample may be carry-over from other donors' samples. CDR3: CSASGGRETQYF.